The 14 T cell receptor beta chains listed next were all sequenced from one sample in a study of blood T cells in healthy people across ages (dated by TCRdb to between 2015 and 2017). Library preparation was by 5' RACE. A second PCR of roughly 7 to 11 cycles was performed with a sample-barcoded 5' primer and a J-beta primer mix. TCRdb ran its own pipeline on the public reads, namely fastp trimming at Q25 and MiXCR clone calling, and kept in-frame beta chains. Rows with a matching CDR3 protein are joined into one entry that keeps the most common DNA and genes. The table for this sample lists approximately 2,000,000 distinct CDR3 sequences; roughly two fifths of them were counted only once. More than 20% of the sample is in the top ten clones. The sequencing sample was made of blood. Receptors originate from a human donor in good health.

As to this clonotype: A read error may account for a junction end that differs from germline. J is TRBJ1-5 and V is TRBV7-6, with no clear D. Germline assignment: CDR1 SGHVS and CDR2 FNYEAQ. The CDR3 contains 17 residues. The CDR3 coding sequence is TGTGCCAGCAGCTTATGGGCCGGTATTAATAGCAATCGGCCCCAGCATTTT. It is translated as CASSLWAGINSNRPQHF.

This clonotype came up a few times. This chain joins TRBV18 and TRBJ2-4; tentative D call: TRBD2 (6 bases). Germline CDR1 reads KGHSH; CDR2 reads LQKENI. The germline V and J ends were trimmed by 3 bases and 1 base, with 13 bases remaining between them. The CDR3 is 16 amino acids. CDR3 residues: CASSPRQGGAKNIQYF. The CDR3 DNA sequence: TGTGCCAGCTCACCTCGGCAGGGAGGCGCCAAAAACATTCAGTACTTC.

The gene calls are TRBV15 and TRBJ2-5; D possibly corresponds to TRBD1 (6 bases). The CDR3 is 13 amino acids. V lost 6 bases and J lost 11, with 19 bases in between. Germline CDR1 and CDR2: LNHNV and YYDKDF (reference sequence). Here the CDR3 reads CATSNDRYNEQYF. In DNA form, the CDR3 reads TGTGCCACCAGTAACGACAGGTACAATGAGCAGTACTTC.

This clonotype was seen only a few times. Here the CDR3 DNA reads TGTGCCAGCAGCCCGGGGGGATACACAGATACGCAGTATTTT. Translating gives CASSPGGYTDTQYF. The V and J genes are TRBV7-9 and TRBJ2-3; 7 nucleotides line up with TRBD2. The CDR3 totals 14 residues. V lost 5 bases, J lost 2 bases, and 4 bases stayed unmatched. Germline CDR1 SEHNR, CDR2 FQNEAQ (reference sequence).

This clonotype was detected a few times. The chain employs TRBV15 and TRBJ1-6; D might be TRBD1 (6 bases). V was trimmed by 3 bases and J by 6 bases, leaving 9 bases between them. CDR1 is LNHNV and CDR2 is YYDKDF in the germline V gene (reference sequence). This CDR3 contains 14 residues. The CDR3 DNA follows: TGTGCCACCAGCAGGGACAGCCTTAATTCACCCCTCCACTTT. Its translation is CATSRDSLNSPLHF. The complete variable domain, with remaining parts taken from reference TRBV15 and TRBJ1-6, reads DAMVIQNPRYQVTQFGKPVTLSCSQTLNHNVMYWYQQKSSQAPKLLFHYYDKDFNNEADTPDNFQSRRPNTSFCFLDIRSPGLGDTAMYLCATSRDSLNSPLHFGNGTRLTVT.

With regard to this clonotype: The germline gene is not matched at one end of the junction; a read error may be the cause. The chain carries TRBV4-1 and TRBJ2-7; 8 bases line up with TRBD1. From germline, CDR1 is MGHRA and CDR2 YSYEKL. The CDR3 has 14 amino acids. In DNA, the CDR3 is TGCGCCAGCAACCAAGAGACAGGGGCCTACGAGCAGTACTTC. This encodes CASNQETGAYEQYF.

The chain carries TRBV20-1 and TRBJ1-6; possibly TRBD1 for D (6 bases). V was shortened by 2 bases and J by 4 bases, with 15 bases between the two germline ends. The CDR3 loop spans 16 amino acids. The germline V gene has CDR1 DFQATT and CDR2 SNEGSKA (reference sequence). CDR3 in amino acids: CSARPVSGDYNSPLHF. The CDR3, as DNA: TGCAGTGCTAGACCCGTCTCAGGGGATTATAATTCACCCCTCCACTTT.

There are many counts of this clonotype. The CDR3: CASSLLTSYEQYF. As DNA, the CDR3 is TGTGCCAGCAGCTTGTTGACCAGCTACGAGCAGTACTTC. The chain joins TRBV11-2 to TRBJ2-7; D is undetermined. Germline CDR1 is SGHAT and CDR2 is FQNNGV. V lost 3 bases, J lost 3 bases, and 9 bases lay in between. This CDR3 is 13 amino acids long. Based on the CDR3 plus reference TRBV11-2 and TRBJ2-7, the full variable domain is EAGVAQSPRYKIIEKRQSVAFWCNPISGHATLYWYQQILGQGPKLLIQFQNNGVVDDSQLPKDRFSAERLKGVDSTLKIQPAKLEDSAVYLCASSLLTSYEQYFGPGTRLTVT.

The chain combines TRBV7-2 with TRBJ2-3, with 8 bases matching TRBD2. Germline V gene lookup returns CDR1 SGHTA and CDR2 FQGNSA. The CDR3 length is 17 residues. With 5 bases clipped from V and 2 bases from J, the junction kept 12 bases outside the gene matches. In nucleotides, the CDR3 is TGTGCCAGCAGCCCCCGGGGTAGCGGGGTTTCCACAGATACGCAGTATTTT. This sequence encodes CASSPRGSGVSTDTQYF. Filled out from reference TRBV7-2 and TRBJ2-3, the complete variable domain reads GAGVSQSPSNKVTEKGKDVELRCDPISGHTALYWYRQSLGQGLEFLIYFQGNSAPDKSGLPSDRFSAERTGGSVSTLTIQRTQQEDSAVYLCASSPRGSGVSTDTQYFGPGTRLTVL.

The chain employs TRBV15 and TRBJ2-5; D gene unclear. The J call is uncertain, as TRBJ2-7 better fits the DNA end. Germline V gene data show CDR1 as LNHNV and CDR2 as YYDKDF (reference sequence). There are 15 residues in the CDR3. The CDR3 spells CATSNRPKGRNEQYF. The CDR3 bases are TGTGCCACCAGCAACCGACCCAAAGGGCGCAACGAGCAGTACTTC.

The table lists this clonotype with a few counts. The V and J genes are TRBV25-1 and TRBJ2-5; D is ambiguous. The length of the CDR3 is 14 residues. Germline V gene sequence: CDR1 MGHDK, CDR2 SYGVNS. Between the trimmed V and J ends, which lost 3 bases and 1 base, there was a span of 9 bases. CDR3 bases: TGTGCCAGCAGTGACGGAGACTTCCAAGAGACCCAGTACTTC. Amino acids: CASSDGDFQETQYF.

The chain uses TRBV3-1 and TRBJ2-1; tentatively, D is TRBD2 (6 bases). Trimming stripped 3 bases from V and 5 bases from J, with 14 bases between. This CDR3 has 15 residues. Germline CDR1 is LGHDT and CDR2 is YNNKEL (reference sequence). This CDR3 reads CASSHYSGGNNEQFF. The CDR3 DNA follows: TGTGCCAGCAGCCACTATTCAGGCGGGAACAATGAGCAGTTCTTC.

This chain links TRBV20-1 with TRBJ1-1; D gene uncertain. Germline lookup yields CDR1 DFQATT and CDR2 SNEGSKA (reference sequence). Trimming removed 2 bases at V and 0 bases at J, with 10 bases between. This CDR3 contains 14 residues. The CDR3 is CSARKGNMNTEAFF. The CDR3 DNA follows: TGCAGTGCTAGAAAAGGGAATATGAACACTGAAGCTTTCTTT.

This clonotype has just a few counts. This rearrangement joins TRBV20-1 to TRBJ1-1; tentatively, D is TRBD1 (5 bases). Trimming removed 6 bases from V and 4 bases from J, with 18 bases in between. The CDR3 length is 14 residues. Germline loops: CDR1 DFQATT, CDR2 SNEGSKA (reference sequence). The CDR3 here is CSAQGDHGATEAFF. In DNA form, the CDR3 reads TGCAGTGCCCAGGGTGACCATGGAGCCACTGAAGCTTTCTTT.